At least ten counts were recorded for the clone carrying this TCR beta chain. Its antigen is not identified. The data belong to a study of CD8 T cells in ankylosing spondylitis. Whole-study results and caveats: In ankylosing spondylitis blood, a motif of seven to nine highly homologous TCR beta variants appeared characteristic.

CDR1 DFQATT and CDR2 SNEGSKA come from the germline V gene (reference sequence). This CDR3 contains 13 residues. Trimming stripped 5 bases from V and 1 base from J, with 11 bases between. Generation of TCR beta libraries employed quantitative 5'-RACE incorporating molecular barcodes. TCRdb re-called the 5' RACE reads through MiXCR, storing one row per CDR3 protein. The sample consists of around 770,000 distinct CDR3 sequences, 12% of them appearing once. This chain uses TRBV20-1 with TRBJ1-1; perhaps TRBD1 as D (5 bases). The sample taken for sequencing was blood, either unsorted or a sorted T cell fraction (not recorded which). This TCR came from a male donor with ankylosing spondylitis. DNA for the CDR3: TGCAGTGCTGGACGGGACCCGAACACTGAAGCTTTCTTT. It is translated as CSAGRDPNTEAFF.